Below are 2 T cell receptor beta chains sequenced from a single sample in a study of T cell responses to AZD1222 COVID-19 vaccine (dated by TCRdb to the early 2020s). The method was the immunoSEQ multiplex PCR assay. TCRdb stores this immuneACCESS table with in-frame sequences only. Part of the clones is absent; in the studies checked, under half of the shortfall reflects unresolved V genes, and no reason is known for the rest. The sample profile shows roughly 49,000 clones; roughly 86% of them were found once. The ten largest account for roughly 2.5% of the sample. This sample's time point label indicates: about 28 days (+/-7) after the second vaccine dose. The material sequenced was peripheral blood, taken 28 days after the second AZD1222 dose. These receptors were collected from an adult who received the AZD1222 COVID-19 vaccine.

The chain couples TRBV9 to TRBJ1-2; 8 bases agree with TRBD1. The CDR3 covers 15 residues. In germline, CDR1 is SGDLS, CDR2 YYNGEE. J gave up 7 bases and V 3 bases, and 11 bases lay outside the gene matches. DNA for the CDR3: TGTGCCAGCAGCGGCCAGGGGGCCGAGGATCGTGGCTACACCTTC. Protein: CASSGQGAEDRGYTF. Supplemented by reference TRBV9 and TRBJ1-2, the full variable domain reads DSGVTQTPKHLITATGQRVTLRCSPRSGDLSVYWYQQSLDQGLQFLIQYYNGEERAKGNILERFSAQQFPDLHSELNLSSLELGDSALYFCASSGQGAEDRGYTFGSGTRLTVV.

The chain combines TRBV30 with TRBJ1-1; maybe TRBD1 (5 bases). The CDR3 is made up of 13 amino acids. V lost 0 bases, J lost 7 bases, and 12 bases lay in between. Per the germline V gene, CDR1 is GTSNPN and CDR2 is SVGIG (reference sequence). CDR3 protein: CAWSVEGPLEAFF. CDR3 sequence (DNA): TGTGCCTGGAGTGTTGAGGGGCCCCTTGAAGCTTTCTTT.